A selection of T cell receptor beta chains follows, all from one sample in a study of CD8+ T cells in alopecia areata. The method was immunoSEQ multiplex PCR; TCRdb's version includes in-frame clones alone and lacks a portion of them. Counted here are about 130,000 clones, around 50% occurring once; the ten biggest clones make up 3.5% to 5%. The sequencing here drew on CD4+ T cells sorted from blood, taken at week 0. These receptors originate from a human donor with alopecia areata. CDR3s include the opening cysteine and the closing phenylalanine or tryptophan. The D gene is left open where the match is weak. Size is stated for part of the rows, as once, few or many counts, or as a class when the clone is expanded.

J: TRBJ1-5
V: TRBV6-6
size: few
D: NA
CDR3: CASSYGGVGNQPQHF
DNA: TGTGCCAGCAGTTACGGAGGGGTCGGCAATCAGCCCCAGCATTTT

J: TRBJ2-5
V: TRBV5-1
size: NA
D: NA
CDR3: CASSLGTAARKGQETQYF
DNA: TGCGCCAGCAGCTTGGGGACAGCCGCCCGAAAGGGACAAGAGACCCAGTACTTC

J: TRBJ2-2
V: TRBV29-1
size: few
D: NA
CDR3: CSVEGGLNTGELFF
DNA: TGCAGCGTTGAGGGGGGCCTGAACACCGGGGAGCTGTTTTTT

J: TRBJ2-1
V: TRBV6-5
size: NA
D: NA
CDR3: CASRYGDEQFF
DNA: TGTGCCAGCAGGTACGGGGATGAGCAGTTCTTC

J: TRBJ2-2
V: TRBV7-3
size: once
D: TRBD1
CDR3: CASSFSGGTGELFF
DNA: TGTGCCAGCAGCTTCTCAGGGGGCACCGGGGAGCTGTTTTTT

J: TRBJ2-1
V: TRBV5-1
size: NA
D: TRBD2
CDR3: CASSSLVTSGRNEQFF
DNA: TGCGCCAGCAGCAGCTTGGTGACTAGCGGGAGGAATGAGCAGTTCTTC

J: TRBJ1-2
V: TRBV6-5
size: few
D: TRBD1
CDR3: CASSYDRRQGVYGYTF
DNA: TGTGCCAGCAGTTACGACCGCCGACAGGGGGTCTATGGCTACACCTTC

J: TRBJ1-5
V: TRBV18
size: NA
D: TRBD1
CDR3: CASSSATGGNQPQHF
DNA: TGTGCCAGCTCATCCGCGACAGGGGGGAATCAGCCCCAGCATTTT

J: TRBJ1-3
V: TRBV7-9
size: NA
D: NA
CDR3: CASSLATQGFGNTIYF
DNA: TGTGCCAGCAGCTTAGCCACCCAGGGTTTTGGAAACACCATATATTTT

J: TRBJ1-1
V: TRBV7-9
size: NA
D: NA
CDR3: CASSSLEGGTEAFF
DNA: TGTGCCAGCAGCTCCCTGGAGGGGGGCACTGAAGCTTTCTTT

J: TRBJ1-2
V: TRBV25-1
size: NA
D: NA
CDR3: CASSSTLGSNYGYTF
DNA: TGTGCCAGCAGTTCGACCCTGGGATCGAACTATGGCTACACCTTC

J: TRBJ2-1
V: TRBV5-1
size: NA
D: NA
CDR3: CASMSGQGGGEQFF
DNA: TGCGCCAGCATGTCAGGGCAGGGAGGTGGTGAGCAGTTCTTC

J: TRBJ2-3
V: TRBV7-9
size: few
D: NA
CDR3: CASSLATLSTDTQYF
DNA: TGTGCCAGCAGCTTAGCGACTCTTAGCACAGATACGCAGTATTTT

J: TRBJ1-5
V: TRBV4-1
size: once
D: TRBD1
CDR3: CASSRVTGGNQPQHF
DNA: TGCGCCAGCAGCCGCGTCACAGGGGGCAATCAGCCCCAGCATTTT

J: TRBJ1-1
V: TRBV5-1
size: NA
D: TRBD1
CDR3: CASSLDRGNTEAFF
DNA: TGCGCCAGCAGCTTGGACAGGGGGAACACTGAAGCTTTCTTT

J: TRBJ2-3
V: TRBV7-2
size: NA
D: NA
CDR3: CASSPGGTDTQYF
DNA: TGTGCCAGCTCCCCGGGGGGCACAGATACGCAGTATTTT

J: TRBJ1-2
V: TRBV28
size: few
D: NA
CDR3: CASSPLADGYTF
DNA: TGTGCCAGCAGTCCCCTGGCGGATGGCTACACCTTC

J: TRBJ1-2
V: TRBV7-2
size: few
D: TRBD1
CDR3: CASSKTGFFYGYTF
DNA: TGTGCCAGCAGCAAGACAGGGTTTTTCTATGGCTACACCTTC

J: TRBJ2-1
V: TRBV5-4
size: NA
D: TRBD2
CDR3: CASSLTLAGGFNEQFF
DNA: TGTGCCAGCAGCTTGACTCTAGCGGGAGGCTTCAATGAGCAGTTCTTC

J: TRBJ1-1
V: TRBV27
size: few
D: NA
CDR3: CASSLSWRGRRTEAFF
DNA: TGTGCCAGCAGTTTATCATGGAGGGGAAGAAGGACTGAAGCTTTCTTT

J: TRBJ1-1
V: TRBV18
size: NA
D: NA
CDR3: CASSLTVNTEAFF
DNA: TGTGCCAGCTCACTGACGGTGAACACTGAAGCTTTCTTT

J: TRBJ1-2
V: TRBV27
size: few
D: TRBD1
CDR3: CASSYRGDYTF
DNA: TGTGCCAGCAGTTACAGGGGCGACTACACCTTC

J: TRBJ2-2
V: TRBV27
size: few
D: TRBD1
CDR3: CASSSRGQSGELFF
DNA: TGTGCCAGCAGTTCCAGGGGGCAAAGCGGGGAGCTGTTTTTT

J: TRBJ2-3
V: TRBV7-2
size: NA
D: TRBD1
CDR3: CASSRREGATLSTDTQYF
DNA: TGTGCCAGCAGCCGCCGAGAGGGGGCGACGTTAAGCACAGATACGCAGTATTTT

J: TRBJ1-2
V: TRBV15
size: few
D: TRBD1
CDR3: CATSRERDSPNGYTF
DNA: TGTGCCACCAGCAGAGAGAGGGACAGCCCTAATGGCTACACCTTC

J: TRBJ2-1
V: TRBV29-1
size: few
D: TRBD2
CDR3: CSVDGLASHNEQFF
DNA: TGCAGCGTTGACGGACTAGCCTCCCACAATGAGCAGTTCTTC

J: TRBJ2-1
V: TRBV20-1
size: NA
D: NA
CDR3: CSAREGSPQFF
DNA: TGCAGTGCTAGAGAGGGGAGCCCGCAGTTCTTC

J: TRBJ1-6
V: TRBV11-2
size: NA
D: NA
CDR3: CASSLGGNSPLHF
DNA: TGTGCCAGCAGCTTAGGGGGAAATTCACCCCTCCACTTT

J: TRBJ2-6
V: TRBV7-9
size: few
D: NA
CDR3: CASSLFGAGANVLTF
DNA: TGTGCCAGCAGCTTATTTGGGGCCGGGGCCAACGTCCTGACTTTC

J: TRBJ2-1
V: TRBV7-9
size: NA
D: TRBD2
CDR3: CASSLVGLAGVSEQFF
DNA: TGTGCCAGCAGCTTAGTTGGGCTAGCGGGAGTCAGCGAGCAGTTCTTC

J: TRBJ1-1
V: TRBV7-2
size: NA
D: TRBD1
CDR3: CASSVQGFMNTEAFF
DNA: TGTGCCAGCAGCGTACAGGGGTTTATGAACACTGAAGCTTTCTTT

J: TRBJ1-2
V: TRBV7-2
size: few
D: TRBD1
CDR3: CASSKPGQGAYGYTF
DNA: TGTGCCAGCAGCAAACCGGGACAGGGGGCTTATGGCTACACCTTC

J: TRBJ1-1
V: TRBV12-2
size: NA
D: NA
CDR3: CASRGTWPGVYQRMNTEAFF
DNA: TGTGCAAGTCGCGGTACTTGGCCGGGCGTCTACCAGCGCATGAACACTGAAGCTTTCTTT

J: TRBJ2-3
V: TRBV7-2
size: once
D: NA
CDR3: CASSLVETDTQYF
DNA: TGTGCCAGCAGCTTAGTAGAAACAGATACGCAGTATTTT

J: TRBJ2-7
V: TRBV7-8
size: NA
D: TRBD1
CDR3: CASRPGTATYEQYF
DNA: TGTGCCAGCAGACCCGGGACAGCGACTTACGAGCAGTACTTC

J: TRBJ1-3
V: TRBV30
size: NA
D: NA
CDR3: CAWSEGSLLNTIYF
DNA: TGTGCCTGGAGTGAAGGGTCCCTCCTCAACACCATATATTTT

J: TRBJ2-7
V: TRBV9
size: NA
D: TRBD1
CDR3: CASSTTGAASYEQYF
DNA: TGTGCCAGCAGCACCACAGGGGCGGCTTCCTACGAGCAGTACTTC

J: TRBJ2-4
V: TRBV4-3
size: NA
D: TRBD1
CDR3: CASSQEALTGTGGLNIQYF
DNA: TGCGCCAGCAGCCAGGAAGCCCTGACCGGGACAGGGGGCCTAAACATTCAGTACTTC

J: TRBJ1-5
V: TRBV10-3
size: NA
D: TRBD1
CDR3: CAIRGTGGNQPQHF
DNA: TGTGCCATCAGGGGGACAGGGGGCAATCAGCCCCAGCATTTT

J: TRBJ2-7
V: TRBV4-1
size: NA
D: TRBD2
CDR3: CASSQLPPGLAAEQYF
DNA: TGCGCCAGCAGCCAGCTACCTCCCGGACTAGCGGCCGAGCAGTACTTC

J: TRBJ2-7
V: TRBV7-9
size: NA
D: NA
CDR3: CASSGGWGHEQYF
DNA: TGTGCCAGCAGCGGGGGTTGGGGACACGAGCAGTACTTC

J: TRBJ2-5
V: TRBV2
size: NA
D: TRBD1
CDR3: CASRETGAETQYF
DNA: TGTGCCAGCAGGGAGACAGGGGCAGAGACCCAGTACTTC

J: TRBJ2-3
V: TRBV11-2
size: NA
D: TRBD2
CDR3: CASSFYGRDTDTQYF
DNA: TGTGCCAGCAGCTTTTACGGGAGGGACACAGATACGCAGTATTTT

J: TRBJ2-5
V: TRBV7-3
size: NA
D: NA
CDR3: CASSLSLGETQYF
DNA: TGTGCCAGCAGCCTGTCCCTGGGGGAGACCCAGTACTTC

J: TRBJ2-5
V: TRBV6-5
size: NA
D: TRBD2
CDR3: CASTLTAGGQKTQYF
DNA: TGTGCCAGCACGCTAACAGCGGGAGGGCAAAAGACCCAGTACTTC